The 5 T cell receptor beta chains presented below share a single source sample, sequenced in a study of T cell changes during pregnancy in multiple sclerosis. Method: immunoSEQ multiplex PCR; TCRdb's copy keeps in-frame clones and lacks some. The repertoire holds roughly 34,000 clones, with about 88% as singletons. The sample was CD4+ T cells from peripheral blood mononuclear cells, taken in the second trimester of pregnancy. The source is a female donor in good health, enrolled as a control in a pregnancy study.

This clone was seen only once. CDR3 region: CASSWDWTSTDTQYF. CDR3 DNA: TGTGCCAGCAGTTGGGACTGGACGAGCACAGATACGCAGTATTTT. The chain joins TRBV6-5 to TRBJ2-3; a possible D gene is TRBD2 (6 bases). Trimming shortened V by 4 bases and J by 0 bases, and 11 bases separated the two germline ends. CDR3 length equals 15 residues. CDR1 and CDR2 from the germline V gene are MNHEY and SVGAGI.

The chain recombines TRBV10-3 with TRBJ1-2; D gene ambiguous. Germline V gene data show CDR1 as ENHRY and CDR2 as SYGVKD. V lost 8 bases and J lost 4, with 8 bases in between. This CDR3 has 11 amino acids. The CDR3, as DNA: TGTGCCATCCTCGGGAGCTATGGCTACACCTTC. It codes for CAILGSYGYTF.

Details on this clone: Other DNA sequences in this specimen translate into the identical CDR3. V is TRBV9 and J is TRBJ2-5, with 11 positions matching TRBD2. The CDR3 sequence is 14 residues long. The junction had 1 base not matched to a gene; V was cut back by 2 bases and J by 4 bases. Germline V lookup: CDR1 SGDLS, CDR2 YYNGEE. Here the CDR3 reads CASSVTSGRETQYF. CDR3 nucleotides: TGTGCCAGCAGCGTCACTAGCGGGAGAGAGACCCAGTACTTC.

The V and J genes are TRBV19 and TRBJ1-2, with D unclear. The germline V and J ends were trimmed by 2 bases and 13 bases, with 26 bases remaining between them. Germline assignment: CDR1 LNHDA and CDR2 SQIVND (reference sequence). The CDR3 length is 16 residues. CDR3 bases: TGTGCCAGTAGTATAATGGCCCCCACCCAACCGCCGAAAGTCACCTTC. It is translated as CASSIMAPTQPPKVTF.

The chain has TRBV5-5 and TRBJ1-2, with D perhaps TRBD1 (6 bases). This CDR3 is 16 amino acids long. The ends were cut back, 1 base at V and 4 bases at J, with 17 bases in the middle. Per germline, CDR1 SGHKS and CDR2 YYEKEE (reference sequence). The CDR3 DNA sequence: TGTGCCAGCAGCTTGAGCCCCGGGGGGCTGGGCTATGGCTACACCTTC. It is translated as CASSLSPGGLGYGYTF.